This T cell receptor (beta chain) was sequenced in a study of cytomegalovirus exposure and HLA in healthy donors. About the study: An early data release held 75 million to 100 million unique TCRs from HLA-typed donors. Findings and caveats of the study: Across HLA loci, a later analysis found differing TCR association rates, with DRB1 most and HLA-C fewest. Using the classifier, cytomegalovirus status was reportedly diagnosed with high specificity and sensitivity.

Germline loops: CDR1 KGHSH, CDR2 LQKENI. Trimming removed 3 bases at V and 4 bases at J, with 9 bases between. The CDR3 contains 13 residues. PCR employed 60 Vbeta and 13 Jbeta primers. Some clones are missing from TCRdb's copy, which holds only in-frame ones; the method was immunoSEQ multiplex PCR. The sample has around 110,000 clones; around three quarters are singletons. A note on this clone: The antigen is unknown.

The chain is built from TRBV18 and TRBJ2-5; no reliable D call. Sequencing was performed on PBMCs. The source is a man aged 25 to 40 in good health and CMV-seronegative. The CDR3 loop reads CASSPGSRETQYF. In DNA form, the CDR3 reads TGTGCCAGCTCACCCGGGTCAAGAGAGACCCAGTACTTC.